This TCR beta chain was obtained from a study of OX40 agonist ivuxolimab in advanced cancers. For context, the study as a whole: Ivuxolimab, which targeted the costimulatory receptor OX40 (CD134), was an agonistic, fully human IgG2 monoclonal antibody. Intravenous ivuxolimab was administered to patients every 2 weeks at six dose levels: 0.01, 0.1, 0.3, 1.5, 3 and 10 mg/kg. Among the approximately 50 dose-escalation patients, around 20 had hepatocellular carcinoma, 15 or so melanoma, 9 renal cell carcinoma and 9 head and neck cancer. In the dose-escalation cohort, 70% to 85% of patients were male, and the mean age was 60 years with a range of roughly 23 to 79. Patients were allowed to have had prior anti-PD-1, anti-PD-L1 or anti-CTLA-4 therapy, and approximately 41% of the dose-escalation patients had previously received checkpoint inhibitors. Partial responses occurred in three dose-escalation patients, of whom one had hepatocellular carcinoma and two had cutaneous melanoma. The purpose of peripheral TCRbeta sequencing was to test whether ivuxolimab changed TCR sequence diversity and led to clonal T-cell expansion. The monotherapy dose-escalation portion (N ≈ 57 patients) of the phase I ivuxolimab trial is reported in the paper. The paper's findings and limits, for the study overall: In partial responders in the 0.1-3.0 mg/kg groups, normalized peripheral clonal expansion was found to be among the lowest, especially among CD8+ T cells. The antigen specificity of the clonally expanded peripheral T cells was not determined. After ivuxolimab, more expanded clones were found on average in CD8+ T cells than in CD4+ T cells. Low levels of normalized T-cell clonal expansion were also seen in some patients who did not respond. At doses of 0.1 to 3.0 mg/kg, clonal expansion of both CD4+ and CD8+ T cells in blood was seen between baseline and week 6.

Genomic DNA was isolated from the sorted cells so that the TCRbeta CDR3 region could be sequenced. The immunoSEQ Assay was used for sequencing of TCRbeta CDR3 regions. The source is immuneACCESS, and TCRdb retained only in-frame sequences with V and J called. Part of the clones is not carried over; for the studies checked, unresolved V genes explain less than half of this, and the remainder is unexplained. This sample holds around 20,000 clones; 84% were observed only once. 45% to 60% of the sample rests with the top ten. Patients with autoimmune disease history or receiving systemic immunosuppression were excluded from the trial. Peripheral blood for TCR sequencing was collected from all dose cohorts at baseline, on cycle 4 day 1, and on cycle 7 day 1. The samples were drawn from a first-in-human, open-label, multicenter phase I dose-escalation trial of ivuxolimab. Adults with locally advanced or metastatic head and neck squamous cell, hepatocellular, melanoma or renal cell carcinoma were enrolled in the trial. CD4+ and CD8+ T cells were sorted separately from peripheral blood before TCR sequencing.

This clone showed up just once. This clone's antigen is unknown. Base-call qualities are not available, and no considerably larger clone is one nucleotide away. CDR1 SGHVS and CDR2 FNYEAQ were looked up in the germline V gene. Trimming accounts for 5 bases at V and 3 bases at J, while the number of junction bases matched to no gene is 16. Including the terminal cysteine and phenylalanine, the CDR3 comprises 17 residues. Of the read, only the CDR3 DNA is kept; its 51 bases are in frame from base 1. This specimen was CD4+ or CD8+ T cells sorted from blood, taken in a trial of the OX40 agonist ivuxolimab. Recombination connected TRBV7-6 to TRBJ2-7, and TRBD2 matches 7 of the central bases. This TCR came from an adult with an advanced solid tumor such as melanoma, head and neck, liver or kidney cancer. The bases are TGTGCCAGCAGCCTAGAAAGCGGGGCCACGTTGATCTACGAGCAGTACTTC. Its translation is CASSLESGATLIYEQYF.